Below, 25 T cell receptor beta chains from the same sample are listed, as sequenced in a study of blood T cells in healthy people across ages. Using a J-beta primer mix together with a sample-barcoded 5' primer, a second PCR was run for about 7 to 12 cycles. Using its own MiXCR run on the 5' RACE reads, TCRdb lists one record per CDR3 protein. The data contain fewer than 2,000,000 distinct CDR3 sequences, about two fifths of them seen just once; the ten biggest clones take up 20% to 25%. The sample consisted of blood. The receptors stem from a human donor in good health.

The chain has TRBV29-1 and TRBJ1-1; tentative D call: TRBD1 (5 bases). The length of the CDR3 is 11 residues. CDR1 and CDR2 (germline): SQVTM, ANQGSEA. V dropped 8 bases and J dropped 4 bases, with 11 bases sitting between them. CDR3 sequence (DNA): TGCAGCTGCTCGGGGGGCACTGAAGCTTTCTTT. Residues: CSCSGGTEAFF.

Remarks on this clonotype: One junction end does not reproduce the germline sequence, and a read error may be involved. The chain joins TRBV12-3 or TRBV12-4 to TRBJ2-4; D gene ambiguous. There are 12 residues in the CDR3. The CDR3 sequence: CTSSLAKNIRYF. The CDR3 bases are TGTACCAGCAGTTTGGCCAAAAACATTCGGTACTTC.

This clonotype appeared a few times. The chain is built from TRBV5-1 and TRBJ1-1; D is perhaps TRBD1 (6 bases). V lost 0 bases, J lost 5 bases, and 11 bases lay in between. CDR3 length equals 14 residues. CDR1 is SGHRS and CDR2 is YFSETQ in the germline V gene. As DNA, the CDR3 is TGCGCCAGCAGCTTGGAGGGACAACTAACTGAAGCTTTCTTT. It encodes CASSLEGQLTEAFF.

The V gene is TRBV6-6, the J gene TRBJ1-6; 9 nucleotides line up with TRBD1. The germline CDR1 and CDR2 sequences are MNHNY and SVGAGI (reference sequence). This CDR3 contains 13 residues. V trimming: 10 bases; J trimming: 9 bases; junction bases outside the gene matches: 7. CDR3 protein: CATRDREVSPLHF. The CDR3 DNA follows: TGTGCCACCCGGGACAGGGAGGTTTCACCCCTCCACTTT.

This chain connects TRBV7-6 to TRBJ2-3; 9 nucleotides line up with TRBD2. This CDR3 has 16 residues. The V segment lost 4 bases and the J segment 4 bases; nucleotides outside the gene matches: 9. The germline CDR1 and CDR2 sequences are SGHVS and FNYEAQ. CDR3 region: CASSSLAGRGADTQYF. CDR3 nucleotide sequence: TGTGCCAGCAGCTCCCTAGCGGGGAGAGGCGCAGATACGCAGTATTTT.

The gene calls are TRBV6-2 or TRBV6-3 and TRBJ1-1, with no clear D. Germline loops: CDR1 MNHEY, CDR2 SVGEGT. V was pared by 10 bases and J by 5 bases, with 20 bases between. This CDR3 region has 14 residues. CDR3 residues: CATATTWPTTEAFF. CDR3 nucleotides: TGTGCCACCGCTACAACTTGGCCGACTACTGAAGCTTTCTTT.

V is TRBV6-6 and J is TRBJ2-3; D may match TRBD1 or TRBD2 (5 bases each). This CDR3 is built from 15 residues. V was pared by 6 bases and J by 4 bases, with 17 bases between. Germline CDR1 reads MNHNY; CDR2 reads SVGAGI (reference sequence). Written as DNA, the CDR3 is TGTGCCAGCAGCCGCGACCTGGGGGTCCCAGATACGCAGTATTTT. This gives the protein CASSRDLGVPDTQYF.

CDR3 nucleotides: TGCGCCAGCAGCCAAGGGGGCCAGTTCAGCTACACCTTC. This sequence encodes CASSQGGQFSYTF. The rearrangement links TRBV4-1 to TRBJ1-2, with D possibly matching TRBD1 (5 bases). Trimming stripped 1 base from V and 9 bases from J, with 12 bases between. CDR1 is MGHRA and CDR2 is YSYEKL in the germline V gene. CDR3 length: 13 residues.

The rearrangement joins TRBV4-3 to TRBJ2-1; 9 bases map to TRBD2. This CDR3 has 15 amino acids. With V trimmed by 0 bases and J by 5 bases, 2 bases remained unmatched. In germline, CDR1 is LGHNA, CDR2 YSLEER. In DNA, the CDR3 is TGCGCCAGCAGCCAAGATCTAGCGGGAAACAATGAGCAGTTCTTC. Protein product: CASSQDLAGNNEQFF.

The chain couples TRBV9 to TRBJ1-1, with D possibly matching TRBD1 (5 bases). The V gene's germline CDR1 is SGDLS and CDR2 YYNGEE. This CDR3 contains 15 residues. The V end was cut by 3 bases, the J end by 6 bases, with 18 bases between. The CDR3 reads CASSGKTGEAAEAFF. DNA for the CDR3: TGTGCCAGCAGCGGCAAAACGGGGGAAGCGGCTGAAGCTTTCTTT.

The chain is built from TRBV6-2 or TRBV6-3 and TRBJ2-5; D tentatively reads TRBD1 or TRBD2 (5 bases each). Germline lookup yields CDR1 MNHEY and CDR2 SVGEGT. The V end was cut by 7 bases, the J end by 2 bases, with 17 bases between. The CDR3 totals 15 residues. The CDR3 protein is CASKLGTGLQETQYF. In DNA form, the CDR3 reads TGTGCCAGCAAGTTGGGTACAGGACTTCAAGAGACCCAGTACTTC.

V usage is TRBV7-8 and J usage is TRBJ2-7; tentatively, D is TRBD1 (5 bases). The CDR3 runs to 16 residues. V lost 5 bases and J 2 bases, leaving 19 bases between the germline ends. CDR1 and CDR2 from the germline V gene are SGHVS and FQNEAQ. The CDR3 spells CASSRQSPTSPYEQYF. For the CDR3, the DNA is TGTGCCAGCAGCAGACAGAGTCCAACCTCACCCTACGAGCAGTACTTC.

In this sample, this clonotype turned up many times. The J gene is TRBJ2-1, the V gene TRBV7-2, with D hard to call. Trimming took 4 bases from V and 4 from J, leaving 8 bases between them. Looked up from germline, CDR1 is SGHTA and CDR2 is FQGNSA. This CDR3 is 13 amino acids long. This chain's CDR3 is CASSSPGYNEQFF. DNA for the CDR3: TGTGCCAGCAGCTCTCCCGGGTACAATGAGCAGTTCTTC.

The CDR3 is CASSPDRTHNEQFF. The CDR3 DNA sequence: TGCGCCAGCAGTCCGGACAGGACCCACAATGAGCAGTTCTTC. J is TRBJ2-1 and V is TRBV5-1; 7 nucleotides agree with TRBD1. V lost 5 bases to trimming and J lost 5 bases; unmatched junction nucleotides: 7. This CDR3 is 14 amino acids long. Germline V CDR1 and CDR2: SGHRS, YFSETQ.

This clonotype was seen a handful of times. The J gene is TRBJ2-7, the V gene TRBV6-5; D could derive from TRBD1 or TRBD2 (5 bases each). Trimming left V 0 bases short and J 3 bases short, with 15 bases between. The CDR3 loop spans 16 amino acids. Germline CDR1 MNHEY, CDR2 SVGAGI. The CDR3 loop reads CASSYSLGVGLYEQYF. Here the CDR3 DNA reads TGTGCCAGCAGTTACTCGCTGGGGGTGGGGCTCTACGAGCAGTACTTC.

This clonotype was seen a few times. The chain is built from TRBV5-1 and TRBJ1-1; 10 bases line up with TRBD1. J was trimmed by 2 bases and V by 1 base; bases with no gene match: 5. The CDR3 contains 16 residues. CDR1 is SGHRS and CDR2 is YFSETQ in the germline V gene. The CDR3, as DNA: TGCGCCAGCAGCTTGTGGGGGACAGGGGAAAACACTGAAGCTTTCTTT. Translated: CASSLWGTGENTEAFF.

In its sample, this clonotype was seen a few times. The J gene is TRBJ1-2, the V gene TRBV7-9; possibly TRBD1 for D (5 bases). This CDR3 is built from 13 residues. V lost 2 bases to trimming and J lost 5 bases, with 9 bases between them. CDR1 SEHNR and CDR2 FQNEAQ come from the germline V gene (reference sequence). The CDR3 DNA reads as TGTGCCAGCAGCTTAAGCAGGGAATATGGCTACACCTTC. Its translation is CASSLSREYGYTF.

The genes are TRBV15 and TRBJ2-1, with unresolved D. The V gene lost 1 base and the J gene lost 10 bases, with 11 bases spanning the gap. From germline, CDR1 is LNHNV and CDR2 YYDKDF (reference sequence). The CDR3 contains 13 residues. CDR3 coding DNA: TGTGCCACCAGCAGAGGACGACATTCAGAGCAGTTCTTC. Amino acids: CATSRGRHSEQFF.

This rearrangement joins TRBV5-1 to TRBJ1-1; D not resolved. The V gene's germline CDR1 is SGHRS and CDR2 YFSETQ. The CDR3 sequence is 15 residues long. V was cut by 0 bases and J by 1 base, with 10 bases left in between. The CDR3 DNA reads TGCGCCAGCAGCTTGGAAGTGTGGGGGAACACTGAAGCTTTCTTT. Translated: CASSLEVWGNTEAFF.

CDR3 bases: TGTGCCAGCAGCGTAGGGGATCTGAATTCACCCCTCCACTTT. Translated: CASSVGDLNSPLHF. The chain is built from TRBV9 and TRBJ1-6, with D unresolved. Germline V gene lookup returns CDR1 SGDLS and CDR2 YYNGEE. The CDR3 is 14 residues long. The germline V and J ends were trimmed by 0 bases and 7 bases, with 8 bases remaining between them.

In its sample, this clonotype was seen a few times. The chain combines TRBV7-2 with TRBJ1-1; 8 nucleotides agree with TRBD1. In germline, CDR1 is SGHTA, CDR2 FQGNSA. Trimming at V came to 8 bases and at J to 0 bases, leaving 5 bases not matched to a gene. The CDR3 contains 14 residues. The CDR3: CASGQGRVNTEAFF. The CDR3 coding sequence is TGTGCCAGCGGACAGGGAAGGGTGAACACTGAAGCTTTCTTT.

The table lists this clonotype with a few counts. This rearrangement joins TRBV20-1 to TRBJ1-2; perhaps TRBD1 as D (5 bases). V shed 0 bases and J shed 8 bases, with 10 bases lying between them. CDR3 size: 12 residues. Germline lookup yields CDR1 DFQATT and CDR2 SNEGSKA (reference sequence). Here the CDR3 DNA reads TGCAGTGCTAGAGACAGGGTGGTAGGCTACACCTTC. This translates into CSARDRVVGYTF.

This rearrangement joins TRBV20-1 to TRBJ2-7; possibly TRBD2 for D (5 bases). Germline V gene sequence: CDR1 DFQATT, CDR2 SNEGSKA (reference sequence). Trimming stripped 3 bases from V and 0 bases from J, with 12 bases between. The CDR3 is 14 residues long. The CDR3 nucleotides read TGCAGTGCTAGCGGGAAGGGAAGCTCCTACGAGCAGTACTTC. Amino acid sequence: CSASGKGSSYEQYF.

The V gene is TRBV7-9, the J gene TRBJ2-1; 12 positions agree with TRBD2. CDR1 SEHNR and CDR2 FQNEAQ come from the germline V gene (reference sequence). V lost 3 bases, J lost 10 bases, and 4 bases stayed unmatched. The CDR3 extends over 14 amino acids. In DNA form, the CDR3 reads TGTGCCAGCAGCTTCCCTAGCGGGGGGGCGGAGCAGTTCTTC. It translates to CASSFPSGGAEQFF.

A few counts support this clonotype. One end of the junction is discordant with germline, which a read error may explain. The rearrangement links TRBV5-1 to TRBJ2-3, with 9 bases aligning to TRBD1. This CDR3 has 15 residues. The germline V gene has CDR1 SGHRS and CDR2 YFSETQ. CDR3 in amino acids: CASSLGTGRTDTQYF. The CDR3 DNA reads as TGTGCCAGCAGCCTCGGGACAGGGCGCACAGATACGCAGTATTTT. Variable domain in full (rest from reference TRBV5-1 and TRBJ2-3): KAGVTQTPRYLIKTRGQQVTLSCSPISGHRSVSWYQQTPGQGLQFLFEYFSETQRNKGNFPGRFSGRQFSNSRSEMNVSTLELGDSALYLCASSLGTGRTDTQYFGPGTRLTVL.